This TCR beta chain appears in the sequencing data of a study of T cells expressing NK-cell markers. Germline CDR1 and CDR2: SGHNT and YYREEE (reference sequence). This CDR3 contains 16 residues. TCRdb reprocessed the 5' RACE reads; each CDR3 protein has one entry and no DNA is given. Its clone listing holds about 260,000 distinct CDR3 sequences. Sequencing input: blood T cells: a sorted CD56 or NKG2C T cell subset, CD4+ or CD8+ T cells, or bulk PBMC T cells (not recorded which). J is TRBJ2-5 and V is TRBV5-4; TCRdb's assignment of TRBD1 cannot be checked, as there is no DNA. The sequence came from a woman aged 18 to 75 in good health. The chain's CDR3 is CASSTGQGQNQETQYF.